Described below is a single T cell receptor (beta chain) sequence and its context. It lacks a known antigen. Nothing much larger sits one base from this clone, and base qualities are not available. The germline V gene (reference sequence) supplies CDR1 SEHNR and CDR2 FQNEAQ. The CDR3 contains 15 residues, cysteine and phenylalanine counted. The kept DNA is CDR3 alone, 45 bases in frame from the first base. The germline ends are 17 bases apart after V is trimmed by 5 bases and J by 4 bases. The library was obtained by 5' RACE. The run used an Illumina HiSeq 2000. Template switching added a universal primer binding site, and the final cDNA carried a unique molecular identifier that allowed TCR cDNA molecules to be counted accurately. Specific primers in the conserved constant-segment region were used to synthesize first-strand cDNA for the TCR alpha and beta chains. To control for contamination, every cDNA library carried two barcodes: a SMART-Mk sample barcode plus Illumina barcodes. TruSeq adapter sequences along with Illumina sample barcodes were introduced in two successive PCR steps. Sequencing of the TCR alpha and beta cDNA libraries was done on the Illumina HiSeq platform using custom primers. As for how the authors treated the data: MiGEC was used to process raw reads and extract unique molecular identifiers, and MiXCR was used to find CDR3 positions. For each individual, recombination models were inferred using an EM algorithm with the repgenHMM and IGoR tools. The analysis of shared clonotypes was done with the tcR package in R, with sharing normalized by the product of cloneset sizes. To study raw recombination free of thymic and clonal selection effects, out-of-frame nonproductive sequences were analyzed. TCRdb cleaned the public reads at Q25 with fastp, built clones with MiXCR and kept in-frame beta chains. Each entry is one CDR3 protein sequence, shown with its most common DNA and genes. The V and J calls reflect TCRdb's pipeline rather than the authors' work. The sample has 700,000 or so distinct CDR3 sequences on record, about 9.4% of them singletons. The biggest ten clones account for roughly 0.9% of the sample.

This sample was included in a study of identical twins listed by TCRdb under 2016. The study in broad terms: To test whether fetal clonotypes persist, this study deep-sequenced TCR alpha and beta repertoires from monozygotic twins, from unrelated adults of various ages, and from cord blood. Replicate twin experiments were performed at different times using different library preparation protocols to rule out contamination. Overall study results and their limits: Fewer insertions were carried by abundant cord blood beta clonotypes, a similar but weaker trend appeared in young adult naive repertoires, and no such trend appeared in memory repertoires. Because the same donors could not be followed over many years, conclusions were based on cross-sectional statistical analysis. Out-of-frame TCR alpha sequences shared between twins showed an excess of low generation-probability sequences compared with coincidental sharing between unrelated individuals. The excess sharing between twins in beta out-of-frame sequences was weaker because fewer shared sequences reduced the signal-to-noise ratio. Zero-insertion analyses could be partly confounded by invariant T cells such as MAIT and iNKT, though diverse VJ usage argued against such confounding for most clonotypes. Recombination models systematically underestimated out-of-frame TCR alpha sharing in monozygotic twins but agreed with sharing between unrelated individuals.

All donors were healthy Caucasians. The twin cohort consisted of three pairs of female monozygotic twins, all aged roughly 18 to 29 years. RNA for TCR libraries was isolated from peripheral blood mononuclear cells. These same data were also listed under a study on yellow fever vaccine responses in identical twins. Per that second paper: According to the authors, in identical twins the way T cells responded to vaccination appeared partly convergent and partly personalized. In the study, vaccine-responding T cell clones were precisely tracked in identical twins.

This receptor was obtained from a woman between 18 and 29 years old in good health. Recombination linked TRBV7-9 to TRBJ1-2, and TRBD1 may be the D gene, going by 6 matching bases. The sample consisted of PBMCs. In nucleotide form, the sequence is TGTGCCAGCAGCCCTTTTCCTGGGGGCCTCTATGGCTACACCTTC. It specifies CASSPFPGGLYGYTF.